This T cell receptor (beta chain) came from a study of Graves' ophthalmopathy and Graves' hyperthyroidism. Study results and limitations: The authors also found most expanded thyroid clonotypes above 0.001 frequency in blood.

The germline CDR1 and CDR2 sequences are KGHDR and SFDVKD. The CDR3 runs to 16 residues. Trimming took 4 bases from V and 6 from J, leaving 19 bases between them. Turning to this clonotype: Its antigen is undetermined. A much bigger clone sits one base away, suggesting this may be a read error.

As the template, RNA transcripts were used to amplify TCR beta CDR3 regions. First-round RT-PCR used HTBI primers; second-round multiplex PCR followed. TCRdb itself ran the multiplex PCR reads through MiXCR, one entry per CDR3 protein. Of some 380,000 distinct CDR3 sequences listed, approximately 15% were seen once; the top ten hold around 6.6%. Hyperthyroidism was considered stable when no ophthalmopathy appeared within 18 months of follow-up. This rearrangement joins TRBV24-1 to TRBJ2-3; D is undetermined. Sample: peripheral blood. The sequence was obtained from a woman aged 18-29 years with stable Graves' hyperthyroidism. The chain's CDR3 is CATSDRATRIGDTQYF. As DNA, the CDR3 is TGTGCCACCAGTGACCGAGCGACACGAATAGGGGATACGCAGTATTTT.